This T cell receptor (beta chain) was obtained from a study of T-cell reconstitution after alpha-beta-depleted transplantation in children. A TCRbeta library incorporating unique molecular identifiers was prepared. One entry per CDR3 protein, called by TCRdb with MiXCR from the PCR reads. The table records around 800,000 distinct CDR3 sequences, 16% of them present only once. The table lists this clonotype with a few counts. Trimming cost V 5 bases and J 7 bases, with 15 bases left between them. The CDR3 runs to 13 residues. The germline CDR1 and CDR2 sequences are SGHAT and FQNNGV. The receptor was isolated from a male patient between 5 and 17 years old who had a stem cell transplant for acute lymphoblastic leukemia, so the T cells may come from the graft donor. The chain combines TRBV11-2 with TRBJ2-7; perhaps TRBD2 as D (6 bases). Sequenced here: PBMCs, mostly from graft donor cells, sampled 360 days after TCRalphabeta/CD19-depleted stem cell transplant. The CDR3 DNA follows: TGTGCCAGCAGCCCCGTCCGGGAGAGGGAGCAGTACTTC. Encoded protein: CASSPVREREQYF.